This T cell receptor beta chain is drawn from a study of liver allograft versus peripheral blood T cells. The overall study: Peripheral blood of the recipients supplied T cell receptor repertoires that were compared with those in transplanted livers.

This clonotype is labeled medium-sized. Germline CDR1 is SGHTA and CDR2 is FQGNSA. The CDR3 spans 14 residues. V was pared by 5 bases and J by 7 bases, with 7 bases of the junction left unmatched. TCRdb itself ran the reads through MiXCR, one entry per CDR3 protein. The sample lists 13,000 or so distinct CDR3 sequences; approximately 17% were seen once. The sequence derives from a human patient who had a liver transplant. A subset of T cells may come from the graft donor. This chain joins TRBV7-2 and TRBJ1-2; 10 bases are shared with TRBD1. The DNA for the CDR3 is TGTGCCAGCAGCCCCAGACAGGGGGCGGGTGGCTACACCTTC. It translates to CASSPRQGAGGYTF.